This T cell receptor beta chain was identified in a study of blood T cell repertoires in COVID-19. About the research overall: T cells, B-cell-depleted T cells, or PBMCs supplied cDNA or gDNA.

The length of the CDR3 is 16 residues. V was pared by 6 bases and J by 4 bases, with 11 bases of the junction left unmatched. Germline CDR1 is MNHEY and CDR2 is SMNVEV (reference sequence). In the source study's methods: Nucleated cell number was recorded as an estimate derived from reference gene primer amplification. The assay was immunoSEQ multiplex PCR, and TCRdb's table has in-frame clones only and misses some. V and J calls and clone size come straight from that table; D and trimming were deduced from the DNA. Among 250,000 or so clones listed, about 90% were seen once. The chain uses TRBV27 and TRBJ2-1; 8 bases align to TRBD1. Sequencing input: peripheral blood. The receptor comes from a woman aged 60-75 years with acute or convalescent COVID-19. The CDR3 region has the DNA TGTGCCAGCAGGCCTACTCAGGGGGCGCGGTACAATGAGCAGTTCTTC. Translation gives CASRPTQGARYNEQFF.